The rows below give T cell receptor beta chains drawn from one sample of a study of blood T cell repertoires in COVID-19. Clones were sequenced by immunoSEQ multiplex PCR, and TCRdb holds only the in-frame ones, with some missing. The sample shows around 260,000 clones, 89% of them seen only once. The sample comprised peripheral blood. These receptors all stem from a woman in her thirties or forties who had recovered from COVID-19. CDR3s include the opening cysteine and the closing phenylalanine or tryptophan. Fields, in order: J gene, D gene, V gene, clone size, CDR3 DNA, CDR3 protein. The D gene is left open where the match is weak. Size tells how often a clone was seen (once, few, many) or the class of an expanded clone, and some rows leave it out.

j_gene: TRBJ1-5; d_gene: NA; v_gene: TRBV27; abundance: NA; CDR3nt: TGTGCCAGCAGCAGAAATAGCAATCAGCCCCAGCATTTT; CDR3aa: CASSRNSNQPQHF
j_gene: TRBJ2-3; d_gene: NA; v_gene: TRBV24-1; abundance: NA; CDR3nt: TGTGCCACCAGTGATTACACAGGGTCTTTGACAGATACGCAGTATTTT; CDR3aa: CATSDYTGSLTDTQYF
j_gene: TRBJ2-7; d_gene: TRBD2; v_gene: TRBV7-8; abundance: NA; CDR3nt: TGTGCCAGCAGCTTAGCTCTGACTAGCCTCGAGCAGTACTTC; CDR3aa: CASSLALTSLEQYF
j_gene: TRBJ2-5; d_gene: TRBD2; v_gene: TRBV11-2; abundance: NA; CDR3nt: TGTGCCAGCAGCTTAGGCGGGACTAGCGGGATCCAAGAGACCCAGTACTTC; CDR3aa: CASSLGGTSGIQETQYF
j_gene: TRBJ2-5; d_gene: NA; v_gene: TRBV29-1; abundance: NA; CDR3nt: TGCAGCGCCCGCCGGCAGGGAGGTGGCGAGACCCAGTACTTC; CDR3aa: CSARRQGGGETQYF
j_gene: TRBJ2-5; d_gene: TRBD2; v_gene: TRBV5-1; abundance: NA; CDR3nt: TGCGCCAGCAGCAGCCCTCTAGCGGGGGGACAAGAGACCCAGTACTTC; CDR3aa: CASSSPLAGGQETQYF
j_gene: TRBJ1-5; d_gene: TRBD1; v_gene: TRBV6-1; abundance: once; CDR3nt: TGTGCCAGCAGTGATCTGGGACAGGTTAGCAATCAGCCCCAGCATTTT; CDR3aa: CASSDLGQVSNQPQHF
j_gene: TRBJ2-1; d_gene: NA; v_gene: TRBV5-1; abundance: NA; CDR3nt: TGCGCCAGCAGCTTCGACAGGTGGCCGCAGTTCTTC; CDR3aa: CASSFDRWPQFF
j_gene: TRBJ2-3; d_gene: TRBD2; v_gene: TRBV28; abundance: NA; CDR3nt: TGTGCCAGCAGTTTATCTAGCGGGTTAAATACGCAGTATTTT; CDR3aa: CASSLSSGLNTQYF
j_gene: TRBJ1-2; d_gene: TRBD1; v_gene: TRBV5-6; abundance: NA; CDR3nt: TGTGCCAGCAGCTTGGGGCAGGGGGACTATGGCTACACCTTC; CDR3aa: CASSLGQGDYGYTF
j_gene: TRBJ2-1; d_gene: TRBD2; v_gene: TRBV24-1; abundance: once; CDR3nt: TGTGCCACCAGTGATTTTTACCCCACTAGCGGGAGGACTGAGCAGTTCTTC; CDR3aa: CATSDFYPTSGRTEQFF
j_gene: TRBJ2-7; d_gene: NA; v_gene: TRBV30; abundance: once; CDR3nt: TGTGCCTGGAGCGCAACAGGGTTCTACGAGCAGTACTTC; CDR3aa: CAWSATGFYEQYF
j_gene: TRBJ2-1; d_gene: TRBD2; v_gene: TRBV27; abundance: NA; CDR3nt: TGTGCCAGCAGGTCACTATCTAGCGGGAAACGGGCGGGGGGGATTACCAATGAGCAGTTCTTC; CDR3aa: CASRSLSSGKRAGGITNEQFF
j_gene: TRBJ2-1; d_gene: NA; v_gene: TRBV11-2; abundance: NA; CDR3nt: TGTGCCAGCAGCTTAGGGCAGGGCCGTCGCAATGAGCAGTTCTTC; CDR3aa: CASSLGQGRRNEQFF
j_gene: TRBJ1-2; d_gene: NA; v_gene: TRBV19; abundance: once; CDR3nt: TGTGCCAGTAGTATAGGTGTCGGATCTAAGCGTGGCTACACCTTC; CDR3aa: CASSIGVGSKRGYTF
j_gene: TRBJ1-5; d_gene: NA; v_gene: TRBV7-2; abundance: NA; CDR3nt: TGTGCCAGCAGCTTCCCGGGGGACAATCAGCCCCAGCATTTT; CDR3aa: CASSFPGDNQPQHF
j_gene: TRBJ2-7; d_gene: NA; v_gene: TRBV11-3; abundance: once; CDR3nt: TGTGCCAGCAGCTTAGCCTATGACTCGAGCGAGCAGTACTTC; CDR3aa: CASSLAYDSSEQYF
j_gene: TRBJ2-3; d_gene: TRBD1; v_gene: TRBV2; abundance: few; CDR3nt: TGTGCCAGCAGCGGGACAGGGAGAAGCACAGATACGCAGTATTTT; CDR3aa: CASSGTGRSTDTQYF
j_gene: TRBJ2-1; d_gene: NA; v_gene: TRBV28; abundance: NA; CDR3nt: TGTGCCAGCAGTTTATGGGGAGGCAATGAGCAGTTCTTC; CDR3aa: CASSLWGGNEQFF
j_gene: TRBJ2-1; d_gene: NA; v_gene: TRBV6-5; abundance: NA; CDR3nt: TGTGCCAGCAGTTACGATGACAGCTACAATGAGCAGTTCTTC; CDR3aa: CASSYDDSYNEQFF
j_gene: TRBJ1-5; d_gene: NA; v_gene: TRBV6-1; abundance: NA; CDR3nt: TGTGCCAGCAGTGAAGGGACGGGATTCTATAGCAATCAGCCCCAGCATTTT; CDR3aa: CASSEGTGFYSNQPQHF
j_gene: TRBJ1-6; d_gene: NA; v_gene: TRBV28; abundance: many; CDR3nt: TGTGCCAGCAGTCCGTCGTTTTCACCCCTCCACTTT; CDR3aa: CASSPSFSPLHF
j_gene: TRBJ2-1; d_gene: TRBD2; v_gene: TRBV3-1/TRBV3-2; abundance: NA; CDR3nt: TGTGCCAGCAGCCAAGCCCTCGGGGTAGCGGGCTACAATGAGCAGTTCTTC; CDR3aa: CASSQALGVAGYNEQFF
j_gene: TRBJ2-1; d_gene: TRBD2; v_gene: TRBV7-6; abundance: NA; CDR3nt: TGTGCCAGCAGACAAACTAGCGGAGGCGGCCCCAATGAGCAGTTCTTC; CDR3aa: CASRQTSGGGPNEQFF
j_gene: TRBJ1-1; d_gene: NA; v_gene: TRBV6-5; abundance: NA; CDR3nt: TGTGCCAGTAGAAACCAGGCGATGGGGAACACTGAAGCTTTCTTT; CDR3aa: CASRNQAMGNTEAFF
j_gene: TRBJ2-7; d_gene: TRBD1; v_gene: TRBV5-1; abundance: NA; CDR3nt: TGCGCCAGCAGCTCGGGGACAGGCCTCCCCATCGAGCAGTACTTC; CDR3aa: CASSSGTGLPIEQYF
j_gene: TRBJ1-6; d_gene: NA; v_gene: TRBV6-6; abundance: NA; CDR3nt: TGTGCCAGCAGTTACTCCGAAGCCAATTCACCCCTCCACTTT; CDR3aa: CASSYSEANSPLHF
j_gene: TRBJ2-7; d_gene: TRBD2; v_gene: TRBV27; abundance: once; CDR3nt: TGTGCCAGCAGTCCCCTAGCGGGGGGGAGCTCCTACGAGCAGTACTTC; CDR3aa: CASSPLAGGSSYEQYF
j_gene: TRBJ2-1; d_gene: NA; v_gene: TRBV5-5; abundance: few; CDR3nt: TGTGCCAGCAGCTTGTATACTAGCCAAGAGCAGTTCTTC; CDR3aa: CASSLYTSQEQFF
j_gene: TRBJ2-3; d_gene: NA; v_gene: TRBV2; abundance: once; CDR3nt: TGTGCCAGCAGACAGGACCGCACAGATACGCAGTATTTT; CDR3aa: CASRQDRTDTQYF
j_gene: TRBJ2-5; d_gene: TRBD2; v_gene: TRBV3-1/TRBV3-2; abundance: NA; CDR3nt: TGTGCCAGCAGCTCGAGCGGGAGCCTACAAGAGACCCAGTACTTC; CDR3aa: CASSSSGSLQETQYF
j_gene: TRBJ2-2; d_gene: NA; v_gene: TRBV2; abundance: NA; CDR3nt: TGTGCCAGCACTTGGGAGTCCTTATCCGGGGAGCTGTTTTTT; CDR3aa: CASTWESLSGELFF
j_gene: TRBJ2-7; d_gene: TRBD1; v_gene: TRBV2; abundance: NA; CDR3nt: TGTGCCAGCACCCGACAGGGGCCCACATACGAGCAGTACTTC; CDR3aa: CASTRQGPTYEQYF
j_gene: TRBJ2-1; d_gene: TRBD2; v_gene: TRBV25-1; abundance: NA; CDR3nt: TGTGCCAGCAGTGGACTAGCCTCCTCCTACAATGAGCAGTTCTTC; CDR3aa: CASSGLASSYNEQFF
j_gene: TRBJ1-4; d_gene: NA; v_gene: TRBV3-1/TRBV3-2; abundance: NA; CDR3nt: TGTGCCAGCAGCCAAGATGGCTCTGAAAAACTGTTTTTT; CDR3aa: CASSQDGSEKLFF
j_gene: TRBJ1-4; d_gene: TRBD1; v_gene: TRBV27; abundance: NA; CDR3nt: TGTGCCAGCAGTTTCGGGACAGGGTTTGAAAAACTGTTTTTT; CDR3aa: CASSFGTGFEKLFF
j_gene: TRBJ1-1; d_gene: TRBD1; v_gene: TRBV6-5; abundance: NA; CDR3nt: TGTGCCAGCAGTTACGGACAGGGATCGAAAGCTTTCTTT; CDR3aa: CASSYGQGSKAFF
j_gene: TRBJ1-5; d_gene: TRBD1; v_gene: TRBV24-1; abundance: NA; CDR3nt: TGTGCCACCTTGGACAGGGGGCACGGTCAGCCCCAGCATTTT; CDR3aa: CATLDRGHGQPQHF
j_gene: TRBJ2-7; d_gene: TRBD2; v_gene: TRBV30; abundance: NA; CDR3nt: TGTGCCTGGAGGGCTAGCGGGAGGGTAAACGAGCAGTACTTC; CDR3aa: CAWRASGRVNEQYF
j_gene: TRBJ1-5; d_gene: NA; v_gene: TRBV7-8; abundance: NA; CDR3nt: TGTGCCAGCAGCTTGGCGGCGGACAGCGGACAGCCCCAGCATTTT; CDR3aa: CASSLAADSGQPQHF
j_gene: TRBJ1-1; d_gene: NA; v_gene: TRBV27; abundance: NA; CDR3nt: TGTGCCAGCAGTTTATGGGGGCCCAGGAACACTGAAGCTTTCTTT; CDR3aa: CASSLWGPRNTEAFF
j_gene: TRBJ1-4; d_gene: NA; v_gene: TRBV5-1; abundance: NA; CDR3nt: TGCGCCAGCAAACGGGGGGTTTCTAATGAAAAACTGTTTTTT; CDR3aa: CASKRGVSNEKLFF
j_gene: TRBJ2-1; d_gene: TRBD1; v_gene: TRBV24-1; abundance: once; CDR3nt: TGTGCCACCAGTGAGAGGGCACTAACCGGGACAGGGGGAGATGAGCAGTTCTTC; CDR3aa: CATSERALTGTGGDEQFF
j_gene: TRBJ2-7; d_gene: TRBD1; v_gene: TRBV6-5; abundance: NA; CDR3nt: TGTGCCAGCAGGGTTGGACAGGGGGCTTCCTACGAGCAGTACTTC; CDR3aa: CASRVGQGASYEQYF
j_gene: TRBJ2-7; d_gene: TRBD1; v_gene: TRBV19; abundance: NA; CDR3nt: TGTGCCAGTAGTATAGCCACTGGGACAGGGGAAACCTACGAGCAGTACTTC; CDR3aa: CASSIATGTGETYEQYF
j_gene: TRBJ2-5; d_gene: NA; v_gene: TRBV6-5; abundance: NA; CDR3nt: TGTGCCAGCGGCTACCCGGGGGAGACCCAGTACTTC; CDR3aa: CASGYPGETQYF
j_gene: TRBJ1-3; d_gene: TRBD1; v_gene: TRBV5-1; abundance: NA; CDR3nt: TGCGCCAGCAGCCGTCCTGAAACCGGGACAGGTCCTACTGGAAACACCATATATTTT; CDR3aa: CASSRPETGTGPTGNTIYF
j_gene: TRBJ1-5; d_gene: TRBD1; v_gene: TRBV13; abundance: NA; CDR3nt: TGTGCCAGCTGCAGGGGGCTTGGTCAGCCCCAGCATTTT; CDR3aa: CASCRGLGQPQHF
j_gene: TRBJ2-7; d_gene: TRBD2; v_gene: TRBV7-2; abundance: NA; CDR3nt: TGTGCCAGCAGCTTAGCGGGCACTAGCGGATACGAGCAGTACTTC; CDR3aa: CASSLAGTSGYEQYF
j_gene: TRBJ1-1; d_gene: NA; v_gene: TRBV11-2; abundance: NA; CDR3nt: TGTGCCAGCAGCCAACAGGGATCGGGCACTGAAGCTTTCTTT; CDR3aa: CASSQQGSGTEAFF
j_gene: TRBJ2-1; d_gene: NA; v_gene: TRBV5-1; abundance: NA; CDR3nt: TGCGCCAGCAGCTCCCAGGGGTCCTACAATGAGCAGTTCTTC; CDR3aa: CASSSQGSYNEQFF
j_gene: TRBJ2-7; d_gene: NA; v_gene: TRBV19; abundance: NA; CDR3nt: TGTGCCAGTACTCGGGCAGGGGACTACGAGCAGTACTTC; CDR3aa: CASTRAGDYEQYF